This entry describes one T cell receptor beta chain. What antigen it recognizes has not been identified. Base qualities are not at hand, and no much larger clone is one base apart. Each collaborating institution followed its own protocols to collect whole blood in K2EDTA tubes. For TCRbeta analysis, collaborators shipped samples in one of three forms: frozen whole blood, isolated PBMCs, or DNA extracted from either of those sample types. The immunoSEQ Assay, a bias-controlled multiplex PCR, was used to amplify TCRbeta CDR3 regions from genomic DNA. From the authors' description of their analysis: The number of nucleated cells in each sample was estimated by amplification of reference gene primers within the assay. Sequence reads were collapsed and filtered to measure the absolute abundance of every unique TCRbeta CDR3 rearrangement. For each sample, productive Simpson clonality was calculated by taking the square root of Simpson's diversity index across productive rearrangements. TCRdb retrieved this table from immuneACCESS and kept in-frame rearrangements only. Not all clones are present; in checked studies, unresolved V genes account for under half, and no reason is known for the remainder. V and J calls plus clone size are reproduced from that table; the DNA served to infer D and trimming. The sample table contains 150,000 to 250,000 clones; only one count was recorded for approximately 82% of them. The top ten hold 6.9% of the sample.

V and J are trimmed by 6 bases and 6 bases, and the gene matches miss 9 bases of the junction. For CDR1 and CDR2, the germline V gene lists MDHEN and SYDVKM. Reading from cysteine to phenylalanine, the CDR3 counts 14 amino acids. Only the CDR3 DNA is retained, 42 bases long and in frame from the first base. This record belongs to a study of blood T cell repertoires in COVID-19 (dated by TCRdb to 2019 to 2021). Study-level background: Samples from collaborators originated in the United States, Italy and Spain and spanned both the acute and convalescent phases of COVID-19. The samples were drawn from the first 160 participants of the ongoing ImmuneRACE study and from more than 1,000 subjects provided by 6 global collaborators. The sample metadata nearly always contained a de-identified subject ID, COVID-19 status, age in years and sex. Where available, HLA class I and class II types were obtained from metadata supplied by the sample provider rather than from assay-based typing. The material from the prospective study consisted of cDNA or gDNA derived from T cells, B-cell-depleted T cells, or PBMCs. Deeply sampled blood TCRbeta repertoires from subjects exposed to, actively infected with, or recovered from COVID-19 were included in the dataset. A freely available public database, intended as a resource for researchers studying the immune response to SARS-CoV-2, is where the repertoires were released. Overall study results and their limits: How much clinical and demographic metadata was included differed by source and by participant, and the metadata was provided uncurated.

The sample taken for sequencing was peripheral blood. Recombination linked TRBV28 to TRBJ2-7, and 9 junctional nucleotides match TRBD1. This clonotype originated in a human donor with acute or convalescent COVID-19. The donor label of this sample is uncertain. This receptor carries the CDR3 CASSPGQGIFEQYF. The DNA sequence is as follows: TGTGCCAGCAGCCCCGGACAGGGGATTTTCGAGCAGTACTTC.